This T cell receptor beta chain was profiled in a study of OX40 agonist ivuxolimab in advanced cancers. For the wider study: Ivuxolimab was a fully human IgG2 agonistic monoclonal antibody targeting the costimulatory receptor OX40 (CD134). Among the 50 to 55 dose-escalation patients, approximately 20 had hepatocellular carcinoma, some 15 melanoma, 9 renal cell carcinoma and 9 head and neck cancer. Partial responses occurred in three dose-escalation patients, of whom one had hepatocellular carcinoma and two had cutaneous melanoma. In the dose-escalation cohort, about four fifths of patients were male, and the mean age was approximately 60 years with a range of roughly 20 to 80. The point of sequencing TCRbeta in the periphery was to test whether ivuxolimab changed TCR sequence diversity and drove clonal T-cell expansion. Patients were allowed to have had prior anti-PD-1, anti-PD-L1 or anti-CTLA-4 therapy, and 30% to 40% of the dose-escalation patients had previously received checkpoint inhibitors. Intravenous ivuxolimab was administered to patients every 2 weeks at six dose levels: 0.01, 0.1, 0.3, 1.5, 3 and 10 mg/kg. The paper reports the monotherapy dose-escalation portion (N of about 51 patients) of the phase I ivuxolimab trial.

For sequencing of the TCRbeta CDR3 region, genomic DNA was extracted from the sorted cells. The immunoSEQ Assay was used to sequence the TCRbeta CDR3 regions. The clones in this table, taken by TCRdb from immuneACCESS, are in-frame only. Not every clone is retained; where verified, under half of the shortfall comes from an unresolved V gene, and the cause of the rest is unknown. The sample data list 57,000 or so clones, and around 88% of these were observed just once. The ten biggest clones cover about 3% of the sample. Patients with autoimmune disease history or receiving systemic immunosuppression were excluded from the trial. Peripheral blood for TCR sequencing was collected from all dose cohorts at baseline, on cycle 4 day 1, and on cycle 7 day 1. Samples were obtained from an open-label, multicenter, first-in-human phase I dose-escalation trial of ivuxolimab. Adults with locally advanced or metastatic melanoma, renal cell carcinoma, hepatocellular carcinoma or head and neck squamous cell carcinoma were enrolled in the trial. Before TCR sequencing, CD4+ T cells and CD8+ T cells from peripheral blood were sorted into separate populations.

Overall results and qualifications from the work: In partial responders in the 0.1-3.0 mg/kg groups, normalized peripheral clonal expansion was found to be among the lowest, especially among CD8+ T cells. At doses from 0.1 to 3.0 mg/kg, clonal expansion was seen in both CD4+ and CD8+ blood T cells between baseline and week 6. On average, CD8+ T cells showed more expanded clones than CD4+ T cells after ivuxolimab. The antigen specificity of the peripheral T cells that underwent clonal expansion was not determined. Low levels of normalized T-cell clonal expansion were also seen in some nonresponding patients.

CDR3 length: 15 amino acids, cysteine to phenylalanine. Only the CDR3 part of the read is kept: 45 bases, read in frame from the first base. V and J are truncated by 2 bases and 2 bases respectively, leaving an intervening sequence of 12 bases. From a lookup of the germline V gene, CDR1 and CDR2 are SGHRS and YFSETQ. Notes on this clone: It has no known antigen specificity. Base qualities are not at hand, and no much larger clone is one base apart.

The sequence came from an adult with an advanced solid tumor such as melanoma, head and neck, liver or kidney cancer. The sequence is built from TRBV5-1 and TRBJ2-3; TRBD2 is a possible D gene, resting on 6 matching bases. The material was CD4+ or CD8+ T cells sorted from blood, obtained in a trial of the OX40 agonist ivuxolimab. The nucleotide sequence reads TGCGCCAGCAGCTTAAGCGGGCAAACCACAGATACGCAGTATTTT. Its translation reads: CASSLSGQTTDTQYF.